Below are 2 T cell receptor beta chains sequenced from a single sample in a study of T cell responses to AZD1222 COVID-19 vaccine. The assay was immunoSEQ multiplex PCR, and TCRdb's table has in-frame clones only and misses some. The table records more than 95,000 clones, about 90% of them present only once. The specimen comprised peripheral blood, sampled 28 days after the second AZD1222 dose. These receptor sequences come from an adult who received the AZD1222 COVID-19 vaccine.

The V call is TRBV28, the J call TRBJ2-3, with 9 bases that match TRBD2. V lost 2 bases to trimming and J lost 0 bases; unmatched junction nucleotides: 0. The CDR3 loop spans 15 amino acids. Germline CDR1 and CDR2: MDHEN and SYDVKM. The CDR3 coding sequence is TGTGCCAGCAGTTTAGCGGGAGGGAGCACAGATACGCAGTATTTT. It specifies CASSLAGGSTDTQYF.

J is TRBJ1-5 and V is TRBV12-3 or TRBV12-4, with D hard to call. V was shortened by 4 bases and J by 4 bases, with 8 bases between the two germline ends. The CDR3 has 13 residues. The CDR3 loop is CASSWRANQPQHF. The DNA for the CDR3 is TGTGCCAGCAGTTGGAGGGCGAATCAGCCCCAGCATTTT.